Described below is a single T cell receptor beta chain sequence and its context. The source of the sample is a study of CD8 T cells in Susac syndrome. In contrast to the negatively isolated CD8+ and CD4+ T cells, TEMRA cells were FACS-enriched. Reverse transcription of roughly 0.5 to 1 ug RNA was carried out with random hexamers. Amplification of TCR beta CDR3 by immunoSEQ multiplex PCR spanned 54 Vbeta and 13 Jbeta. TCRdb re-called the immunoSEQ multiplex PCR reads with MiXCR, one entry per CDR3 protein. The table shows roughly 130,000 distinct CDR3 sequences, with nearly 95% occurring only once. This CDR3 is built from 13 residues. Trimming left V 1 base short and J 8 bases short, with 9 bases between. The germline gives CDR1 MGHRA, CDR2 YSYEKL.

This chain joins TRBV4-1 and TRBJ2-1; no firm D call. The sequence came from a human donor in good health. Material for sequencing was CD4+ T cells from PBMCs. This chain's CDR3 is CASSQAQFDEQFF. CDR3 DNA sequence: TGCGCCAGCAGCCAAGCCCAGTTTGATGAGCAGTTCTTC.